The 23 T cell receptor beta chains presented below share a single source sample, sequenced in a study of cytomegalovirus exposure and HLA in healthy donors. Assay: immunoSEQ multiplex PCR; the TCRdb copy retains only in-frame clones and omits some. The data show 250,000 to 400,000 clones, roughly 90% seen once. The source material was PBMCs. These TCRs come from a man younger than 45 in good health and CMV-seronegative.

Concerning this clone: Within the sample, other DNA sequences also encode this same CDR3. The chain joins TRBV19 to TRBJ1-6; D is perhaps TRBD1 (6 bases). V was cut by 3 bases and J by 7 bases, with 10 bases left in between. The CDR3 has 14 amino acids. Germline V gene data show CDR1 as LNHDA and CDR2 as SQIVND (reference sequence). The CDR3 spells CASSISQGNSPLHF. As DNA, the CDR3 is TGTGCCAGTAGTATTTCACAGGGAAATTCACCCCTCCACTTT.

The chain carries TRBV4-1 and TRBJ2-2; TRBD1 matches at 9 bases. V gave up 4 bases and J gave up 7 bases; unmatched junction bases: 7. In germline, CDR1 is MGHRA, CDR2 YSYEKL. The CDR3 runs 15 residues. The CDR3 protein is CASSLGTGFNGELFF. The CDR3, as DNA: TGCGCCAGCAGCCTAGGGACAGGGTTCAACGGGGAGCTGTTTTTT.

V gene TRBV6-6 combines with J gene TRBJ2-2; 8 bases are shared with TRBD1. Trimming cost V 6 bases and J 4 bases; bases outside gene matches: 10. The CDR3 has 16 amino acids. From germline, CDR1 is MNHNY and CDR2 SVGAGI (reference sequence). In nucleotides, the CDR3 is TGTGCCAGCAGGCCTGACAGGGGCGACGGCACCGGGGAGCTGTTTTTT. Amino acids: CASRPDRGDGTGELFF.

This rearrangement joins TRBV5-1 to TRBJ2-1; TRBD2 matches 8 bases. The V gene's germline CDR1 is SGHRS and CDR2 YFSETQ. This CDR3 region has 15 residues. V trimming: 1 base; J trimming: 0 bases; junction bases outside the gene matches: 0. For the CDR3, the DNA is TGCGCCAGCAGCTTGACTAGCGGCTCCTACAATGAGCAGTTCTTC. Translation: CASSLTSGSYNEQFF. Supplemented by reference TRBV5-1 and TRBJ2-1, the full variable domain reads KAGVTQTPRYLIKTRGQQVTLSCSPISGHRSVSWYQQTPGQGLQFLFEYFSETQRNKGNFPGRFSGRQFSNSRSEMNVSTLELGDSALYLCASSLTSGSYNEQFFGPGTRLTVL.

This chain connects TRBV11-3 to TRBJ2-5, with D unresolved. The CDR3 covers 12 residues. The germline V and J ends were trimmed by 4 bases and 5 bases, with 8 bases remaining between them. Per the germline V gene, CDR1 is SGHNT and CDR2 is YENEEA. CDR3 sequence reads: CASSSNPETQYF. DNA for the CDR3: TGTGCCAGCAGCTCTAACCCGGAGACCCAGTACTTC.

The chain has TRBV6-1 and TRBJ2-3, with unresolved D. In germline, CDR1 is MNHNS, CDR2 SASEGT. This CDR3 is built from 10 residues. Trimming took off 10 bases at V and 8 bases at J, with 10 bases between the two ends. The CDR3 region is CATNDVTQYF. Here the CDR3 DNA reads TGTGCCACCAATGACGTTACGCAGTATTTT.

This clone was recorded only once. The genes are TRBV9 and TRBJ2-5; no reliable D call. Germline V gene lookup returns CDR1 SGDLS and CDR2 YYNGEE. This CDR3 contains 11 residues. V was shortened by 3 bases and J by 3 bases, with 3 bases between the two germline ends. The CDR3 sequence is CASSAKETQYF. CDR3 nucleotides: TGTGCCAGCAGCGCCAAAGAGACCCAGTACTTC.

The chain has TRBV19 and TRBJ2-1; TRBD2 matches 10 bases. The trim removed 10 bases at V and 8 bases at J, leaving 8 bases unmatched. In germline, CDR1 is LNHDA, CDR2 SQIVND (reference sequence). The CDR3 is 13 residues long. The CDR3 spells CATVAGGRDEQFF. In DNA, the CDR3 is TGTGCCACCGTAGCGGGAGGACGGGATGAGCAGTTCTTC.

CDR3 nucleotide sequence: TGCGCCAGCAGCTTGGACAGAACCTACGAGCAGTACTTC. It codes for CASSLDRTYEQYF. This rearrangement joins TRBV5-1 to TRBJ2-7; D not certain. CDR1 is SGHRS and CDR2 is YFSETQ in the germline V gene. This CDR3 region has 13 residues. V was trimmed by 0 bases and J by 2 bases, leaving 6 bases between them.

The V call is TRBV4-1, the J call TRBJ2-7; 7 bases map to TRBD1. The CDR3 sequence is 16 residues long. Germline CDR1 MGHRA, CDR2 YSYEKL. After removal of 1 base from V and 2 bases from J, the junction contained 8 bases not matched to a gene. CDR3 loop: CASSQAPGQKAYEQYF. The CDR3 nucleotides are TGCGCCAGCAGCCAAGCTCCGGGACAGAAAGCCTACGAGCAGTACTTC.

This sequence joins TRBV4-1 and TRBJ2-2; 8 nucleotides align to TRBD2. The CDR3 sequence is 16 residues long. Unmatched junction bases numbered 5, after V lost 4 bases and J lost 1 base. CDR1 and CDR2 (germline): MGHRA, YSYEKL. As DNA, the CDR3 is TGCGCCAGCAGCCTTGCTAGCGGGCTGAACACCGGGGAGCTGTTTTTT. Its translation: CASSLASGLNTGELFF.

This chain links TRBV4-1 with TRBJ1-2; D perhaps matches TRBD1 (5 bases). This CDR3 contains 15 residues. Germline CDR1 reads MGHRA; CDR2 reads YSYEKL. The V and J ends lost 1 base and 0 bases respectively, with 9 bases between them. The chain's CDR3 is CASSQAGQANYGYTF. CDR3 sequence (DNA): TGCGCCAGCAGCCAAGCAGGGCAGGCTAACTATGGCTACACCTTC.

The V and J genes are TRBV21-1 and TRBJ1-2; the table's TRBD1 call for D was not verified on the DNA. TRBV21-1 is flagged as a pseudogene. The CDR3 length is 13 residues. Here the CDR3 DNA reads TGTGCCAGCAGCATAACAGGGGGCGATGGCTACACCTTC. It translates to CASSITGGDGYTF.

This sequence joins TRBV30 and TRBJ1-3; D not certain. Trimming shortened V by 5 bases and J by 0 bases, and 8 bases separated the two germline ends. CDR1 and CDR2 (germline): GTSNPN, SVGIG (reference sequence). This CDR3 is 13 amino acids long. The CDR3: CAWASSSGNTIYF. In nucleotides, the CDR3 is TGTGCCTGGGCGTCGAGCTCTGGAAACACCATATATTTT.

The V gene is TRBV5-4, the J gene TRBJ2-5; 7 positions agree with TRBD2. CDR1 is SGHNT, CDR2 YYREEE, per germline (reference sequence). The ends lost 4 bases at V and 3 bases at J; junction bases unmatched: 9. CDR3 size: 15 residues. CDR3 sequence reads: CASSPMSSGKETQYF. DNA of the CDR3: TGTGCCAGCAGCCCGATGTCTAGCGGCAAAGAGACCCAGTACTTC. Looking up the rest from reference TRBV5-4 and TRBJ2-5 gives the full variable domain: ETGVTQSPTHLIKTRGQQVTLRCSSQSGHNTVSWYQQALGQGPQFIFQYYREEENGRGNFPPRFSGLQFPNYSSELNVNALELDDSALYLCASSPMSSGKETQYFGPGTRLLVL.

This chain links TRBV19 with TRBJ1-5, with 8 bases fitting TRBD1. With V trimmed by 6 bases and J by 5 bases, 9 bases remained unmatched. This CDR3 is 15 amino acids long. Per germline, CDR1 LNHDA and CDR2 SQIVND (reference sequence). DNA of the CDR3: TGTGCCAGTAGACCAGGACAGGGACTCGATCAGCCCCAGCATTTT. This codes for CASRPGQGLDQPQHF. Complete variable domain (other parts from reference TRBV19 and TRBJ1-5): DGGITQSPKYLFRKEGQNVTLSCEQNLNHDAMYWYRQDPGQGLRLIYYSQIVNDFQKGDIAEGYSVSREKKESFPLTVTSAQKNPTAFYLCASRPGQGLDQPQHFGDGTRLSIL.

V is TRBV5-1 and J is TRBJ1-1; TRBD1 aligns across 12 bases. The CDR3 covers 12 residues. The V segment lost 5 bases and the J segment 13 bases; nucleotides outside the gene matches: 6. Germline V CDR1 and CDR2: SGHRS, YFSETQ. The CDR3 loop reads CASSSGQGARFF. In DNA, the CDR3 is TGCGCCAGCAGTTCGGGACAGGGGGCGCGTTTCTTT.

The CDR3 coding sequence is TGTGCCAGCAGCTTGAGGTGGGGGGGCCAAGAGACCCAGTACTTC. The encoded protein is CASSLRWGGQETQYF. The chain carries TRBV7-9 and TRBJ2-5; 7 nucleotides line up with TRBD2. Trimming took 3 bases from V and 1 from J; bases not matched to a gene: 5. The CDR3 spans 15 residues. Germline CDR1 and CDR2: SEHNR and FQNEAQ (reference sequence).

V gene TRBV5-1 combines with J gene TRBJ2-1, with TRBD2 as a possible D gene (5 bases). The CDR3 is 16 residues long. Trimming took off 1 base at V and 6 bases at J, with 17 bases between the two ends. CDR1 SGHRS and CDR2 YFSETQ come from the germline V gene. In nucleotides, the CDR3 is TGCGCCAGCAGCTTGCCGGGCTCTAGCCCTTCCAATGAGCAGTTCTTC. Translation gives CASSLPGSSPSNEQFF.

The chain links TRBV5-1 to TRBJ1-5, with no clear D. CDR1 SGHRS and CDR2 YFSETQ come from the germline V gene. Deletions cut 0 bases from V and 1 base from J, with 11 bases between. There are 16 residues in the CDR3. The CDR3, as DNA: TGCGCCAGCAGCTTGGGTTTACGGGAAAGCAATCAGCCCCAGCATTTT. Translating gives CASSLGLRESNQPQHF.

The V call is TRBV7-9, the J call TRBJ1-1; D gene ambiguous. In germline, CDR1 is SEHNR, CDR2 FQNEAQ (reference sequence). V was cut by 5 bases and J by 6 bases, with 13 bases left in between. CDR3 length: 13 amino acids. In DNA form, the CDR3 reads TGTGCCAGCAGCGTGAGGGATATGCCTGAAGCTTTCTTT. It codes for CASSVRDMPEAFF.

This rearrangement joins TRBV5-4 to TRBJ2-7; 7 bases agree with TRBD2. The CDR3 has 15 amino acids. J was trimmed by 7 bases and V by 0 bases; bases with no gene match: 10. The germline V gene encodes CDR1 SGHNT and CDR2 YYREEE (reference sequence). In DNA, the CDR3 is TGTGCCAGCAGCTTGGCTAGCGGAATAACGGGAGAGCAGTACTTC. It yields the protein CASSLASGITGEQYF.

The V call is TRBV4-1, the J call TRBJ2-5; TRBD2 agrees at 14 bases. This CDR3 region has 16 residues. Trimming cost V 4 bases and J 4 bases; bases outside gene matches: 5. Germline V gives CDR1 MGHRA, CDR2 YSYEKL. This CDR3 reads CASSLPTSGGAETQYF. The CDR3 nucleotides are TGCGCCAGCAGCCTTCCGACTAGCGGGGGGGCAGAGACCCAGTACTTC.